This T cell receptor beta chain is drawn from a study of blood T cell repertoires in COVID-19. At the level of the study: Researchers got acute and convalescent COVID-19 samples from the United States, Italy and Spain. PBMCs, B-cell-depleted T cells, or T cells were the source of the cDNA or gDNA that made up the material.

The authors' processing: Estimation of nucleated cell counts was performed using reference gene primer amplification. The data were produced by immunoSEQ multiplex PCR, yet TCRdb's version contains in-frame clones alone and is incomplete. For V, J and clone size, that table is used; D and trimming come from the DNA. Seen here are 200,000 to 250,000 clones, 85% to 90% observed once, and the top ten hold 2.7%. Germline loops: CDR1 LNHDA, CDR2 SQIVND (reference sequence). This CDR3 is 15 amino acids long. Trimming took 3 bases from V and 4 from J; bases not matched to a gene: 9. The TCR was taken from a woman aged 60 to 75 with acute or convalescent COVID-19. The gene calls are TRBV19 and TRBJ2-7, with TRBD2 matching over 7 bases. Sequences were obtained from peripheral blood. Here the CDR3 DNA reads TGTGCCAGTAGTATTCGCGCTAGCGGTCAATACGAGCAGTACTTC. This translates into CASSIRASGQYEQYF.